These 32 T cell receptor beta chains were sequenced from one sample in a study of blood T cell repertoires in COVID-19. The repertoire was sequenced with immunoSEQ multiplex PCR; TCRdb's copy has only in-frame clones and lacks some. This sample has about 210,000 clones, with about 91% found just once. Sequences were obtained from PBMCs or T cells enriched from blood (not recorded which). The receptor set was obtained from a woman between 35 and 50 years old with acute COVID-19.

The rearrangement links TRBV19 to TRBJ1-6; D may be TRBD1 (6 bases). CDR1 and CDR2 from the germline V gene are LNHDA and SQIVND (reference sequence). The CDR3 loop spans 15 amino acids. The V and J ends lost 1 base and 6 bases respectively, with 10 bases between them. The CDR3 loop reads CASSIARGINSPLHF. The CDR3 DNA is TGTGCCAGTAGTATAGCCAGGGGCATTAATTCACCCCTCCACTTT.

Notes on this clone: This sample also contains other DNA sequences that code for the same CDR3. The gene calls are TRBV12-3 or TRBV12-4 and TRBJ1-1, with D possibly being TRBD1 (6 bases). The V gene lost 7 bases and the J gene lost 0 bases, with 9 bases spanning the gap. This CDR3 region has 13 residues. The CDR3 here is CASNRQVNTEAFF. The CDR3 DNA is TGTGCCAGCAACCGACAGGTGAACACTGAAGCTTTCTTT.

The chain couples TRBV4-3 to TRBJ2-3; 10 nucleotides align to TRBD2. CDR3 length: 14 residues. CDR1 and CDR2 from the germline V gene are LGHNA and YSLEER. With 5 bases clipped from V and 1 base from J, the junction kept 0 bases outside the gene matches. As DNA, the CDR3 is TGCGCCAGCAGCGGACTAGCGGGCACAGATACGCAGTATTTT. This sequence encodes CASSGLAGTDTQYF.

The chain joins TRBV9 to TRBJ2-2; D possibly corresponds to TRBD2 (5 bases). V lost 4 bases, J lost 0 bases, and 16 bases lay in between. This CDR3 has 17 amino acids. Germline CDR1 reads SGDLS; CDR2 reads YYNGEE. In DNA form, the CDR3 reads TGTGCCAGCAGCCCCTCGCGGGTACAGACGAACACCGGGGAGCTGTTTTTT. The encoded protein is CASSPSRVQTNTGELFF.

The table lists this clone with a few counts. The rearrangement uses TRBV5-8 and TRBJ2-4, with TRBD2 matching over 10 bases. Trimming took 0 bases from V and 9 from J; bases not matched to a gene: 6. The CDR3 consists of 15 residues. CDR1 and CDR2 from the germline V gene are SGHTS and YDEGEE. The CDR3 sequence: CASSLASGGGGIQYF. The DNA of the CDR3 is TGTGCCAGCAGCTTGGCTAGCGGGGGCGGTGGCATTCAGTACTTC.

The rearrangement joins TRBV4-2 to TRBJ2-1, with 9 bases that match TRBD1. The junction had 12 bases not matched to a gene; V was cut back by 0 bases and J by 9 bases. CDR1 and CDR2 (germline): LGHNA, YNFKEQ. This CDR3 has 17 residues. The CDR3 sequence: CASSQEGNRGLIGEQFF. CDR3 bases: TGTGCCAGCAGCCAAGAGGGGAACAGGGGGCTTATCGGTGAGCAGTTCTTC.

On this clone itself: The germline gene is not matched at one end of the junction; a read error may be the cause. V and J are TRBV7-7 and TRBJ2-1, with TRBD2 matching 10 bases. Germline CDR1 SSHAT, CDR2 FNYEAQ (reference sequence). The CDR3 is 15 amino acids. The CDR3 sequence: CASSLGPAGGNEQFF. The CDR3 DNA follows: TGTGCTAGCAGCTTAGGGCCAGCGGGAGGGAATGAGCAGTTCTTC.

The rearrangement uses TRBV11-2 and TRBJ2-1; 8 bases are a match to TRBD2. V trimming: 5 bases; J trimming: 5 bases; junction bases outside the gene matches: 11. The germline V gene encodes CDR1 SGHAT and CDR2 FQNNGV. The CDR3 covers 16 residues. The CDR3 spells CASSLTGASGHNEQFF. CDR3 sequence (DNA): TGTGCCAGCAGCCTGACCGGGGCTAGCGGGCACAATGAGCAGTTCTTC. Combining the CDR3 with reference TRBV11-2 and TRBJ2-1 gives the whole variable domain EAGVAQSPRYKIIEKRQSVAFWCNPISGHATLYWYQQILGQGPKLLIQFQNNGVVDDSQLPKDRFSAERLKGVDSTLKIQPAKLEDSAVYLCASSLTGASGHNEQFFGPGTRLTVL.

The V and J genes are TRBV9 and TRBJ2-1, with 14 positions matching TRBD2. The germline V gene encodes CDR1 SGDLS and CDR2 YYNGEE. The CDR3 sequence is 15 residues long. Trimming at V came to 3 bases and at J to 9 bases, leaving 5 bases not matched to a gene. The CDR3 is CASSGLAGGLGEQFF. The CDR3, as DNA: TGTGCCAGCAGCGGACTAGCGGGGGGGCTGGGTGAGCAGTTCTTC.

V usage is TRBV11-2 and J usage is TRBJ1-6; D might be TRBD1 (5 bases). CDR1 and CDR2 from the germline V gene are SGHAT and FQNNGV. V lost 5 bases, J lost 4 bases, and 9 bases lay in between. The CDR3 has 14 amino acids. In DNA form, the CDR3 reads TGTGCCAGCAGCCTCAGACAGTATAATTCACCCCTCCACTTT. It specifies CASSLRQYNSPLHF.

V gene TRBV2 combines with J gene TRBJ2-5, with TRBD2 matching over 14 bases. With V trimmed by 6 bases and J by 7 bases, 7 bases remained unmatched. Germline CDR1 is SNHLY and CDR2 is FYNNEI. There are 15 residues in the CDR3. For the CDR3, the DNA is TGTGCCAGCAGGGGGACTAGCGGGGGTATTGGGACCCAGTACTTC. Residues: CASRGTSGGIGTQYF.

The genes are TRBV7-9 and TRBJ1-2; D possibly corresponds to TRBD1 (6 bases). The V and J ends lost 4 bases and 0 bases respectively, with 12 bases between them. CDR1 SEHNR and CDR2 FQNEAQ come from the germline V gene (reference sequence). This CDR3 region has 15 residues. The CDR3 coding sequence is TGTGCCAGCAGCTCCGGACAGACCCCTAACTATGGCTACACCTTC. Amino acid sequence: CASSSGQTPNYGYTF.

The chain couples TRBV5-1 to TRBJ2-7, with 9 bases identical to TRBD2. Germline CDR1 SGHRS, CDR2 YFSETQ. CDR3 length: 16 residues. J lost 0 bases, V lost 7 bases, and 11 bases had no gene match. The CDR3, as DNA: TGCGCCAGCGGACTTCAAAGCGGGGGGAGCTCCTACGAGCAGTACTTC. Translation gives CASGLQSGGSSYEQYF.

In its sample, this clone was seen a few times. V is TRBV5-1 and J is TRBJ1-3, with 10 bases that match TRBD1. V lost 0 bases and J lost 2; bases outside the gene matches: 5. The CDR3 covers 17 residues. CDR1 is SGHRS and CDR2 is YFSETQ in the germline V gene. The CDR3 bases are TGCGCCAGCAGCTTGGACGCGACAGGGGGCGCTGGAAACACCATATATTTT. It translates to CASSLDATGGAGNTIYF.

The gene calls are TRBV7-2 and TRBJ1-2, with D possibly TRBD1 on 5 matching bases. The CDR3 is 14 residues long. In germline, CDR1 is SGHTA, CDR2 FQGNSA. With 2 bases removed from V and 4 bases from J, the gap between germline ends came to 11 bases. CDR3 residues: CASSLPGGGYGYTF. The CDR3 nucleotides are TGTGCCAGCAGCTTACCCGGGGGGGGCTATGGCTACACCTTC.

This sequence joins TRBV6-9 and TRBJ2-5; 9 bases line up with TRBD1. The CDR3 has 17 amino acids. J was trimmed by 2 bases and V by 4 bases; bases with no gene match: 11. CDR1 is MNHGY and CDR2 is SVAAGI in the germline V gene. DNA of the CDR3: TGTGCCAGCAGTTCCACCTTCGGGACAGGGCCACAAGAGACCCAGTACTTC. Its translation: CASSSTFGTGPQETQYF.

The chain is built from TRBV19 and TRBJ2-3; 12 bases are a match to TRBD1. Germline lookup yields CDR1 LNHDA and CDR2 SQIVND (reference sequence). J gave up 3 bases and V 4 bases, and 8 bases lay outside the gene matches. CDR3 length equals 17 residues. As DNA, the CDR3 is TGTGCCAGTAGTAGGAGGGACAGGGGGCGCACGACAGATACGCAGTATTTT. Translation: CASSRRDRGRTTDTQYF.

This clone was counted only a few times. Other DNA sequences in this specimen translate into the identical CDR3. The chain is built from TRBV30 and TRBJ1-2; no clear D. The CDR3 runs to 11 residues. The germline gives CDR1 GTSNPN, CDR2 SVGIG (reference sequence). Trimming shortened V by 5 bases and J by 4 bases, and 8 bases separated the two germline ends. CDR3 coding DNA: TGTGCCTGGTCCCACAGCTATGGCTACACCTTC. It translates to CAWSHSYGYTF.

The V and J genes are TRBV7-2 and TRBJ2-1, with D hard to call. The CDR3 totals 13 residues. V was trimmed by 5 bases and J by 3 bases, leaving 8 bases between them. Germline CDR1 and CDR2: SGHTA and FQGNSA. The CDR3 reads CASSPLIYNEQFF. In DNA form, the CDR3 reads TGTGCCAGCAGCCCCCTAATCTACAATGAGCAGTTCTTC.

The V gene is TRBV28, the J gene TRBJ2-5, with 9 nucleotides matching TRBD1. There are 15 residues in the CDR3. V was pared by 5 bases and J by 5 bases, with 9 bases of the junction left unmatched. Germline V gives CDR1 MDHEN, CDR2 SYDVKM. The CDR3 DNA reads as TGTGCCAGCAGTACCAGGGACAGGGTGAGGGAGACCCAGTACTTC. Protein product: CASSTRDRVRETQYF.

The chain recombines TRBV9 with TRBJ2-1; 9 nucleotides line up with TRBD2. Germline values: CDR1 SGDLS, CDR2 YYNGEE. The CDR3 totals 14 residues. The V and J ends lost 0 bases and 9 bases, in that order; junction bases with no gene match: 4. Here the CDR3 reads CASSVVGGRGEQFF. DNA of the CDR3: TGTGCCAGCAGCGTAGTGGGCGGGAGGGGTGAGCAGTTCTTC.

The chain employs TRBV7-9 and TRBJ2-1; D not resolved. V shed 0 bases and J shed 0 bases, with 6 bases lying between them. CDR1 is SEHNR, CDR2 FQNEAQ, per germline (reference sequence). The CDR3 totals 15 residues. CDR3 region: CASSLALPSYNEQFF. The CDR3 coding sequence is TGTGCCAGCAGCTTAGCACTGCCCTCCTACAATGAGCAGTTCTTC.

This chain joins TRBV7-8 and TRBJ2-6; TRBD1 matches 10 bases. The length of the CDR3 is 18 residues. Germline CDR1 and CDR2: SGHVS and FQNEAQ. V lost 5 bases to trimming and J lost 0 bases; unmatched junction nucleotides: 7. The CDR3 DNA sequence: TGTGCCAGCAGCCTCCGGGACAGGGGCTTCTCTGGGGCCAACGTCCTGACTTTC. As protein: CASSLRDRGFSGANVLTF.

CDR3 amino acids: CASSPAGEAYEQYF. The CDR3 DNA reads TGTGCCAGCTCACCGGCGGGGGAAGCCTACGAGCAGTACTTC. The rearrangement joins TRBV18 to TRBJ2-7; 7 bases are a match to TRBD2. Trimming at V came to 3 bases and at J to 2 bases, leaving 4 bases not matched to a gene. Germline V lookup: CDR1 KGHSH, CDR2 LQKENI. The CDR3 extends over 14 amino acids. The variable domain in full, with the rest retrieved from reference TRBV18 and TRBJ2-7, is NAGVMQNPRHLVRRRGQEARLRCSPMKGHSHVYWYRQLPEEGLKFMVYLQKENIIDESGMPKERFSAEFPKEGPSILRIQQVVRGDSAAYFCASSPAGEAYEQYFGPGTRLTVT.

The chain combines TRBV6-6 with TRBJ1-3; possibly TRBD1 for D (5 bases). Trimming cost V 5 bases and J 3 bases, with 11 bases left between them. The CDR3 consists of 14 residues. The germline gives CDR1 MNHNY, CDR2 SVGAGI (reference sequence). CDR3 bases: TGTGCCAGCAGTCCCAGGGTCGGTGGAAACACCATATATTTT. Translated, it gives CASSPRVGGNTIYF.

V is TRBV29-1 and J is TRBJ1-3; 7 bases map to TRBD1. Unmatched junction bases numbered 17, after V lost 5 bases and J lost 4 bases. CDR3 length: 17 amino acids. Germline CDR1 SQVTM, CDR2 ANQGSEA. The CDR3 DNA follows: TGCAGCGTTCGAAGTGACAGGGCTGATTCGGACGGAAACACCATATATTTT. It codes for CSVRSDRADSDGNTIYF. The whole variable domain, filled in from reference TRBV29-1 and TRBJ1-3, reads SAVISQKPSRDICQRGTSLTIQCQVDSQVTMMFWYRQQPGQSLTLIATANQGSEATYESGFVIDKFPISRPNLTFSTLTVSNMSPEDSSIYLCSVRSDRADSDGNTIYFGEGSWLTVV.

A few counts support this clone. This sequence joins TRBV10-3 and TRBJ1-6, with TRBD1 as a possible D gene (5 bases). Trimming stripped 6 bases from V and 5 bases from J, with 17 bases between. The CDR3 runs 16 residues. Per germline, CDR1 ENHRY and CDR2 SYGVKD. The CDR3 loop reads CAIRPSGREDNSPLHF. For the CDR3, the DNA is TGTGCCATCAGGCCCTCGGGCAGGGAAGATAATTCACCCCTCCACTTT.

CDR3 nucleotides: TGTGCCAGCAGCTTGAGGCCTAGCGGGGTTGATGAGCAGTACTTC. Protein sequence: CASSLRPSGVDEQYF. The V gene is TRBV5-6, the J gene TRBJ2-7; 9 nucleotides line up with TRBD2. CDR1 SGHDT and CDR2 YYEEEE come from the germline V gene. This CDR3 is 15 amino acids long. V lost 1 base, J lost 7 bases, and 9 bases stayed unmatched.

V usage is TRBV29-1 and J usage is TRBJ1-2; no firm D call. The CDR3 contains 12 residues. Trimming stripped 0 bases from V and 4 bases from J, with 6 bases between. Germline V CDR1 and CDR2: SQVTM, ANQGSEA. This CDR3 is CSVEEQPYGYTF. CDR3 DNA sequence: TGCAGCGTTGAAGAACAGCCCTATGGCTACACCTTC.

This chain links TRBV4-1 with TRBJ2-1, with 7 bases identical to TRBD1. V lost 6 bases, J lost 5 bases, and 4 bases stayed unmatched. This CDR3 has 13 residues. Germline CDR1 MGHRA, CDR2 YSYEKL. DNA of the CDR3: TGCGCCAGCAGACGGGACAGAAACAATGAGCAGTTCTTC. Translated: CASRRDRNNEQFF.

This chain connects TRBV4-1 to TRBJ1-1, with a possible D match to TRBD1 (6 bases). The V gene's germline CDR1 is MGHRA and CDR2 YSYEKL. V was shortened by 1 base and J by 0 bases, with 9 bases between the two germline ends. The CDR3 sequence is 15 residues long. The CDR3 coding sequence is TGCGCCAGCAGCCAAGGGTACAGGGTGAACACTGAAGCTTTCTTT. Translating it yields CASSQGYRVNTEAFF.

CDR3 nucleotide sequence: TGTGCCATCAGTTCATCAGGGGGCGGTCGGACAGATACGCAGTATTTT. Translated, it gives CAISSSGGGRTDTQYF. J is TRBJ2-3 and V is TRBV10-3; 8 nucleotides align to TRBD1. Trimming took 5 bases from V and 3 from J; bases not matched to a gene: 10. Germline lookup yields CDR1 ENHRY and CDR2 SYGVKD. The CDR3 covers 16 residues.